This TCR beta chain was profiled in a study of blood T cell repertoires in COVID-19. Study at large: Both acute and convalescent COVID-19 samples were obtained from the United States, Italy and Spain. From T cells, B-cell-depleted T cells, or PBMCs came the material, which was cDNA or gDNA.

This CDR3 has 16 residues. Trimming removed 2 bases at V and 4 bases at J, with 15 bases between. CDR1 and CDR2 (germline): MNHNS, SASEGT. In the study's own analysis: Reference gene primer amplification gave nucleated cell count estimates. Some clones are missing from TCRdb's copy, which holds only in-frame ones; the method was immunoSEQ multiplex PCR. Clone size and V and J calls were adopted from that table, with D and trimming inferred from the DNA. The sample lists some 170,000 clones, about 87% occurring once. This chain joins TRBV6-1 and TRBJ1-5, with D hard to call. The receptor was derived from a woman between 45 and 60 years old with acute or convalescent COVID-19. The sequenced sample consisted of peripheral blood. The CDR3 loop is CASSEWRAGRNQPQHF. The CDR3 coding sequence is TGTGCCAGCAGTGAATGGAGGGCGGGAAGGAATCAGCCCCAGCATTTT.